The next 26 T cell receptor beta chains were all read from a single sample in a study of cytomegalovirus exposure and HLA in healthy donors. Sequencing was performed with immunoSEQ multiplex PCR; in TCRdb, only in-frame clones are kept and a portion is missing. The sample has a few hundred thousand clones; around 86% are singletons. Source material: PBMCs. These receptor sequences come from a woman aged 18-35 years in good health and CMV-seronegative.

This chain joins TRBV5-4 and TRBJ1-4; D is perhaps TRBD1 (5 bases). Germline CDR1 and CDR2: SGHNT and YYREEE (reference sequence). Trimming cost V 1 base and J 8 bases, with 6 bases left between them. The CDR3 has 12 residues. The CDR3 DNA reads as TGTGCCAGCAGCTTGTCAGGGGAAAAACTGTTTTTT. Residues: CASSLSGEKLFF. The whole variable domain, filled in from reference TRBV5-4 and TRBJ1-4, reads ETGVTQSPTHLIKTRGQQVTLRCSSQSGHNTVSWYQQALGQGPQFIFQYYREEENGRGNFPPRFSGLQFPNYSSELNVNALELDDSALYLCASSLSGEKLFFGSGTQLSVL.

With respect to this clone: Other DNA sequences in this sample translate to the same CDR3. The chain links TRBV6-5 to TRBJ2-7; 8 bases match TRBD1. This CDR3 has 14 amino acids. Trimming removed 6 bases from V and 0 bases from J; junction bases left unmatched: 4. Germline CDR1 is MNHEY and CDR2 is SVGAGI. In nucleotides, the CDR3 is TGTGCCAGCAGCTCCGACAGGGGCTCCTACGAGCAGTACTTC. It specifies CASSSDRGSYEQYF.

This chain links TRBV10-1 with TRBJ2-7; D possibly corresponds to TRBD1 (6 bases). The CDR3 sequence is 14 residues long. With 3 bases removed from V and 2 bases from J, the gap between germline ends came to 11 bases. The germline V gene encodes CDR1 WNHNN and CDR2 SYGVQD (reference sequence). The CDR3 DNA reads TGCGCCAGCAGTGACTCGACAGGTCCCTACGAGCAGTACTTC. This codes for CASSDSTGPYEQYF.

V gene TRBV6-5 combines with J gene TRBJ1-2; D may be TRBD1 (5 bases). Trimming removed 6 bases at V and 1 base at J, with 12 bases between. The CDR3 is made up of 14 amino acids. Germline values: CDR1 MNHEY, CDR2 SVGAGI. The CDR3 bases are TGTGCCAGCAGCCTTAGGGGCAGTAACTATGGCTACACCTTC. Its translation: CASSLRGSNYGYTF.

V gene TRBV5-1 combines with J gene TRBJ2-1; 9 bases fit TRBD2. The germline gives CDR1 SGHRS, CDR2 YFSETQ. This CDR3 is 15 amino acids long. Unmatched junction bases numbered 2, after V lost 2 bases and J lost 2 bases. The CDR3 protein is CASSFSSGTYNEQFF. CDR3 DNA: TGCGCCAGCAGCTTTTCTAGCGGGACCTACAATGAGCAGTTCTTC.

V and J are TRBV28 and TRBJ2-7; TRBD1 matches at 9 bases. Germline values: CDR1 MDHEN, CDR2 SYDVKM. V shed 6 bases and J 3 bases; nucleotides not matched to a gene: 9. This CDR3 contains 15 residues. CDR3 DNA sequence: TGTGCCAGCAGGCGGGCATGGACAGGGGTCTACGAGCAGTACTTC. This encodes CASRRAWTGVYEQYF.

The V gene is TRBV5-4, the J gene TRBJ1-2; D might be TRBD1 (6 bases). The germline gives CDR1 SGHNT, CDR2 YYREEE (reference sequence). CDR3 size: 18 residues. Trimming cost V 5 bases and J 7 bases, with 30 bases left between them. The CDR3 DNA reads as TGTGCCAGCAGTCCTGAGGGTCAGGGGTGGCCAATTGGGTTTGGCTACACCTTC. Encoded protein: CASSPEGQGWPIGFGYTF.

The CDR3 here is CASSLDRTQETQYF. The DNA for the CDR3 is TGTGCCAGCAGCTTAGACAGGACCCAAGAGACCCAGTACTTC. The chain combines TRBV7-9 with TRBJ2-5; a weak D match, TRBD1 (5 bases). The germline V and J ends were trimmed by 1 base and 1 base, with 7 bases remaining between them. This CDR3 has 14 residues. Germline V CDR1 and CDR2: SEHNR, FQNEAQ (reference sequence).

In this sample, this clone turned up a few times. The rearrangement uses TRBV21-1 and TRBJ2-7; the tabulated D call, TRBD1, remains unverified against the DNA. TRBV21-1 is annotated as a pseudogene. The CDR3 loop spans 14 amino acids. CDR3 protein: CASTFRDRDYEQYF. The CDR3 nucleotides are TGTGCCAGCACTTTTCGGGACAGGGACTACGAGCAGTACTTC.

The chain carries TRBV5-5 and TRBJ2-1; possibly TRBD2 for D (6 bases). CDR3 length equals 16 residues. The V end was cut by 0 bases, the J end by 0 bases, with 10 bases between. Per the germline V gene, CDR1 is SGHKS and CDR2 is YYEKEE (reference sequence). The CDR3, as DNA: TGTGCCAGCAGCTTGGCCGGGACTGCCTCCTACAATGAGCAGTTCTTC. It encodes CASSLAGTASYNEQFF.

The chain uses TRBV30 and TRBJ2-7; the D gene is possibly TRBD1 (6 bases). The CDR3 is 11 amino acids. V was cut by 4 bases and J by 4 bases, with 8 bases left in between. The germline CDR1 and CDR2 sequences are GTSNPN and SVGIG (reference sequence). CDR3 loop: CAWTRGYEQYF. In DNA, the CDR3 is TGTGCCTGGACTAGGGGGTACGAGCAGTACTTC.

The V gene is TRBV27, the J gene TRBJ2-7, with a possible D match to TRBD1 (6 bases). Germline V gene sequence: CDR1 MNHEY, CDR2 SMNVEV (reference sequence). This CDR3 is 17 amino acids long. V lost 6 bases to trimming and J lost 2 bases, with 23 bases between them. Here the CDR3 reads CASSTRRAGAITYEQYF. The CDR3 region has the DNA TGTGCCAGCAGCACCCGGCGGGCAGGGGCCATTACCTACGAGCAGTACTTC.

V gene TRBV6-1 combines with J gene TRBJ2-5; 7 bases are a match to TRBD1. The CDR3 has 18 amino acids. In germline, CDR1 is MNHNS, CDR2 SASEGT. After removal of 1 base from V and 4 bases from J, the junction contained 15 bases not matched to a gene. CDR3: CASSEVGWERGRLETQYF. CDR3 DNA sequence: TGTGCCAGCAGTGAAGTTGGTTGGGAGAGGGGGCGCCTAGAGACCCAGTACTTC.

This chain joins TRBV30 and TRBJ2-5, with 8 bases aligning to TRBD2. The J segment lost 4 bases and the V segment lost 3 bases, leaving 4 bases of the junction unmatched. CDR1 is GTSNPN, CDR2 SVGIG, per germline (reference sequence). CDR3 length: 13 residues. The CDR3 region has the DNA TGTGCCTGGAGCGGGCTAGCGGGAGAGACCCAGTACTTC. This gives the protein CAWSGLAGETQYF.

This sequence joins TRBV6-5 and TRBJ1-5; tentative D call: TRBD1 (5 bases). Germline loops: CDR1 MNHEY, CDR2 SVGAGI. Trimming cost V 0 bases and J 7 bases, with 10 bases left between them. This CDR3 region has 14 residues. CDR3 sequence reads: CASSYSGREQPQHF. CDR3 DNA: TGTGCCAGCAGTTACTCTGGCAGGGAACAGCCCCAGCATTTT.

In nucleotides, the CDR3 is TGTGCCAGCAGCTTGACTACAGGGGGAGCTTTCTTT. Its translation is CASSLTTGGAFF. The rearrangement joins TRBV5-5 to TRBJ1-1; 8 bases are shared with TRBD1. Germline loops: CDR1 SGHKS, CDR2 YYEKEE (reference sequence). CDR3 length equals 12 residues. V trimming: 1 base; J trimming: 10 bases; junction bases outside the gene matches: 3.

V usage is TRBV10-3 and J usage is TRBJ2-3, with 8 bases lining up with TRBD2. CDR3 length: 16 amino acids. Germline assignment: CDR1 ENHRY and CDR2 SYGVKD. V lost 8 bases, J lost 2 bases, and 12 bases stayed unmatched. The CDR3 DNA reads as TGTGCCATCCGGGGGGGGCTAGCGGAATTCACAGATACGCAGTATTTT. Amino acid sequence: CAIRGGLAEFTDTQYF.

The gene calls are TRBV11-2 and TRBJ1-4, with D hard to call. The germline V gene encodes CDR1 SGHAT and CDR2 FQNNGV. The CDR3 loop spans 15 amino acids. Trimming removed 2 bases from V and 1 base from J, with 8 bases in between. The DNA of the CDR3 is TGTGCCAGCAGCTTAATCCCAGGAACTAATGAAAAACTGTTTTTT. It specifies CASSLIPGTNEKLFF. Together with reference TRBV11-2 and TRBJ1-4, the CDR3 gives the full variable domain: EAGVAQSPRYKIIEKRQSVAFWCNPISGHATLYWYQQILGQGPKLLIQFQNNGVVDDSQLPKDRFSAERLKGVDSTLKIQPAKLEDSAVYLCASSLIPGTNEKLFFGSGTQLSVL.

This chain's CDR3 is CASSSGLAGGGAKNIQYF. Here the CDR3 DNA reads TGTGCCAGCAGTTCTGGACTAGCGGGGGGGGGAGCCAAAAACATTCAGTACTTC. The V gene is TRBV27, the J gene TRBJ2-4, with 15 bases fitting TRBD2. The CDR3 extends over 18 amino acids. Losses at the gene ends were 4 bases for V and 0 bases for J; bases not matched to a gene: 4. CDR1 is MNHEY, CDR2 SMNVEV, per germline (reference sequence).

This clone was seen a single time. This chain joins TRBV6-1 and TRBJ2-7, with TRBD1 identical over 7 bases. Unmatched junction bases numbered 9, after V lost 2 bases and J lost 2 bases. Germline CDR1 and CDR2: MNHNS and SASEGT. This CDR3 region has 16 residues. The CDR3 nucleotides read TGTGCCAGCAGTGAACCAGGTTACAGGGGAACCTACGAGCAGTACTTC. Its protein product is CASSEPGYRGTYEQYF.

This chain uses TRBV4-1 with TRBJ2-3; 12 bases are a match to TRBD2. The V segment lost 3 bases and the J segment 4 bases; nucleotides outside the gene matches: 11. The CDR3 spans 18 residues. Germline loops: CDR1 MGHRA, CDR2 YSYEKL. CDR3: CASSHPARASGRADTQYF. CDR3 sequence (DNA): TGCGCCAGCAGCCACCCCGCCCGGGCTAGCGGGAGGGCAGATACGCAGTATTTT.

Comments on this clone: In the same sample, other DNA sequences code for this CDR3. V is TRBV6-5 and J is TRBJ2-7, with D uncertain. Looked up from germline, CDR1 is MNHEY and CDR2 is SVGAGI. This CDR3 has 12 amino acids. Between the trimmed V and J ends, which lost 2 bases and 2 bases, there was a span of 4 bases. CDR3 amino acids: CASSYGPYEQYF. CDR3 nucleotide sequence: TGTGCCAGCAGTTACGGGCCCTACGAGCAGTACTTC.

The rearrangement joins TRBV15 to TRBJ1-1; possible D gene TRBD1, 5 bases. The germline V gene has CDR1 LNHNV and CDR2 YYDKDF (reference sequence). The CDR3 is 13 amino acids. V was cut by 4 bases and J by 8 bases, with 14 bases left in between. CDR3: CATSTLKTVEAFF. CDR3 sequence (DNA): TGTGCCACCAGCACTCTTAAGACAGTAGAAGCTTTCTTT.

The chain uses TRBV9 and TRBJ1-1, with TRBD1 identical over 7 bases. V lost 0 bases and J lost 0; bases outside the gene matches: 5. Looked up from germline, CDR1 is SGDLS and CDR2 is YYNGEE. This CDR3 has 16 residues. This chain's CDR3 is CASSVEGQRMNTEAFF. CDR3 nucleotide sequence: TGTGCCAGCAGCGTAGAGGGACAGCGGATGAACACTGAAGCTTTCTTT.

The chain is built from TRBV7-9 and TRBJ2-7; 8 nucleotides line up with TRBD1. Germline V CDR1 and CDR2: SEHNR, FQNEAQ (reference sequence). Trimming at V came to 8 bases and at J to 6 bases, leaving 6 bases not matched to a gene. The CDR3 has 12 residues. The CDR3 reads CASSDRVAEQYF. The CDR3 DNA reads as TGTGCCAGCTCGGACAGGGTGGCCGAGCAGTACTTC.

The V call is TRBV4-1, the J call TRBJ2-7; possibly TRBD2 for D (6 bases). The CDR3 has 16 amino acids. CDR1 is MGHRA, CDR2 YSYEKL, per germline. The ends were cut back, 4 bases at V and 3 bases at J, with 19 bases in the middle. The CDR3 reads CASSPGGGGNVYEQYF. CDR3 DNA: TGCGCCAGCAGCCCCGGGGGTGGGGGTAACGTCTACGAGCAGTACTTC.